This T cell receptor (beta chain) was sequenced during a study of T cell repertoires in ileal Crohn's disease. About the study: Surgery for a complication: stricturing in about 60%, penetrating in about 40%. At postoperative colonoscopy, neoterminal ileum biopsies were taken as M6.

TCRB immunosequencing input was 400 to 650 nanograms of biopsy DNA per sample. Generated by immunoSEQ multiplex PCR, the TCRdb table keeps only in-frame clones and is missing some. Here the sample spans more than 12,000 clones, just under 80% being singletons. On this clone itself: Its target is not known.

Time point: neoterminal ileum biopsy at postoperative endoscopy, about 6 months after surgery. The CDR3 sequence is 15 residues long. Trimming shortened V by 4 bases and J by 4 bases, and 17 bases separated the two germline ends. Germline V gives CDR1 SGHTS, CDR2 YDEGEE. Study results and caveats: Compared with non-smokers, active smokers at surgery showed more clonal expansions.

The chain recombines TRBV5-8 with TRBJ1-2, with unresolved D. Sample: ileal tissue. The sequence was obtained from an adult with Crohn's disease. The CDR3 DNA is TGTGCCAGCAGCCAACGCGGGCAGGATGTCTATGGCTACACCTTC. Protein sequence: CASSQRGQDVYGYTF.